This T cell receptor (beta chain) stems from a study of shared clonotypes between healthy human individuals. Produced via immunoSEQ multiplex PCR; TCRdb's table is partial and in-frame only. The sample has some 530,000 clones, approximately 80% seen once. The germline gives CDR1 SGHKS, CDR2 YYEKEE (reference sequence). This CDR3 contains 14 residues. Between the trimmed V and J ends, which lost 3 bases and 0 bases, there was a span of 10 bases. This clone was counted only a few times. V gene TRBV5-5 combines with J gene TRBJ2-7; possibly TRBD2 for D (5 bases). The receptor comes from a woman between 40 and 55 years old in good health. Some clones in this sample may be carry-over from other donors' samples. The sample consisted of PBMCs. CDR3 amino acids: CASSWYEGSYEQYF. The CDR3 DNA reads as TGTGCCAGCAGCTGGTACGAGGGCTCCTACGAGCAGTACTTC.